This record covers a single T cell receptor (beta chain). Its antigen is as yet unknown. One base away lies a much larger clone, so this may be a sequencing read error. Every donor provided roughly 9.1 milliliters of peripheral blood. With a J-beta primer mix and a sample-barcoded 5' primer, a second PCR ran about 7 to 12 cycles. Every single cDNA molecule received a tag from a template-switch adaptor with 12 random nucleotides. Per sample, CDR3-containing paired-end reads numbered at least 2.5 million. TCRdb reprocessed the 5' RACE reads via MiXCR and lists one record per CDR3 protein. Of roughly 720,000 distinct CDR3 sequences listed, about 53% are singletons. This entry is derived from a study of blood T cells in healthy people across ages. Regarding the study as a whole: Investigators treated diversity estimates from one million T cells as underestimates.

The clonotype comes from a man older than 75 in good health. The source material was blood.

In nucleotides, the CDR3 is TGTGCCAGCAGCTTAAGACGAGCCGGCAACAATGAGCAGTTCTTC. It yields the protein CASSLRRAGNNEQFF. The gene calls are TRBV7-3 and TRBJ2-1, with D uncertain. Germline lookup yields CDR1 SGHTA and CDR2 FQGTGA. The CDR3 consists of 15 residues. V lost 1 base and J lost 5, with 12 bases in between.